A selection of T cell receptor beta chains follows, all from one sample in a study of cytomegalovirus exposure and HLA in healthy donors. Produced via immunoSEQ multiplex PCR; TCRdb's table is partial and in-frame only. The sample includes 170,000 or so clones, 75% to 90% of them seen just once. The sequencing input was PBMCs. The receptor set was obtained from a man aged 25 to 40 in good health and CMV-seropositive. The CDR3 runs from the conserved cysteine through the conserved F or W. The D gene is left open where the match is weak. Size is stated for part of the rows, as once, few or many counts, or as a class when the clone is expanded.

D | J | size | V | DNA | CDR3
. | TRBJ2-2 | . | TRBV30 | TGTGCCTGGAGTGTAAGGCGGATTACCGGGGGGCTGTTTTTT | CAWSVRRITGGLFF
TRBD1 | TRBJ1-4 | . | TRBV30 | TGTGCCTGGAGTGTACTAGGGGGCAACGATGAAAAACTGTTTTTT | CAWSVLGGNDEKLFF
TRBD2 | TRBJ2-3 | . | TRBV14 | TGTGCCAGCAGCGCCCGACCGGGACTAAGCACAGATACGCAGTATTTT | CASSARPGLSTDTQYF
. | TRBJ2-2 | . | TRBV30 | TGTGCCTGGAGTCCGCGTCCCCTAGTGGGCACCGGGGAGCTGTTTTTT | CAWSPRPLVGTGELFF
. | TRBJ1-2 | . | TRBV5-6 | TGTGCCAGCAGCTTGGACATCCAAACCTATGGCTACACCTTC | CASSLDIQTYGYTF
. | TRBJ2-5 | once | TRBV20-1 | TGCAGTGTACGGACTAAAGAGACCCAGTACTTC | CSVRTKETQYF
. | TRBJ2-5 | . | TRBV5-4 | TGTGCCAGCAGCTTTTCTCGTTCTGTGGGGGGAAGGGAAGAGACCCAGTACTTC | CASSFSRSVGGREETQYF
. | TRBJ1-3 | few | TRBV6-4 | TGTGCCAGCAGCCGAGAACAGGGAGCCGGAAACACCATATATTTT | CASSREQGAGNTIYF
TRBD2 | TRBJ2-1 | . | TRBV13 | TGTGCCAGCAACTTAGCGGCGGGAGGGCCGGGGAATGAGCAGTTCTTC | CASNLAAGGPGNEQFF
TRBD2 | TRBJ2-7 | . | TRBV28 | TGTGCCAGCAGTTTCCCCGACCCACGACTAGCGGGAGGCCGCGAGCAGTACTTC | CASSFPDPRLAGGREQYF
. | TRBJ2-2 | few | TRBV4-3 | TGCGCCAGCAGCCAAGTCAGGGGAACCGAAACCGGGGAGCTGTTTTTT | CASSQVRGTETGELFF
. | TRBJ2-7 | . | TRBV7-6 | TGTGCCAGCAGCTTATCACTCTACGACGAGCAGTACTTC | CASSLSLYDEQYF
. | TRBJ2-7 | . | TRBV5-4 | TGTGCCAGCAGCTTGGATCAACTAGGGCCCTACGAGCAGTACTTC | CASSLDQLGPYEQYF
TRBD1 | TRBJ1-5 | . | TRBV19 | TGTGCCAGTGGTCGACAGGGGGCCAATGGGCCCCAGCATTTT | CASGRQGANGPQHF
. | TRBJ1-1 | . | TRBV6-1 | TGTGCCAGCAGTTCCGGGGGTAACACTGAAGCTTTCTTT | CASSSGGNTEAFF
. | TRBJ2-7 | . | TRBV7-2 | TGTGCCAGCAGCTTAGGGAGATACGAGCAGTACTTC | CASSLGRYEQYF
. | TRBJ1-1 | . | TRBV4-3 | TGCGCCAGCAGCCAAGGAGGCAGGGCGGACACTGAAGCTTTCTTT | CASSQGGRADTEAFF
TRBD1 | TRBJ2-7 | . | TRBV25-1 | TGTGCCAGCAGTGGCGATGTCCGGGACAGCCTCTCCTACGAGCAGTACTTC | CASSGDVRDSLSYEQYF
. | TRBJ1-3 | . | TRBV30 | TGTGCCTGGACGGCGGCCTCTGGAAACACCATATATTTT | CAWTAASGNTIYF
. | TRBJ1-3 | few | TRBV28 | TGTGCCAGCGAATCCTCGGCAGAGGGGGCTGGAAACACCATATATTTT | CASESSAEGAGNTIYF
. | TRBJ1-6 | . | TRBV6-5 | TGTGCCAGCAGTGAGGGTGTATTTAATTCACCCCTCCACTTT | CASSEGVFNSPLHF
TRBD1 | TRBJ1-4 | . | TRBV6-5 | TGTGCCAGCAGAAAGACAGGGGCGGGCGAAAAACTGTTTTTT | CASRKTGAGEKLFF
TRBD1 | TRBJ2-2 | few | TRBV10-3 | TGTGCCATCAGTTCGATTATGACAGGGCCCAACCGTCGCACCGGGGAGCTGTTTTTT | CAISSIMTGPNRRTGELFF
TRBD2 | TRBJ2-3 | . | TRBV27 | TGTGCCAGCAGTTTATGGACTAGTACAGATACGCAGTATTTT | CASSLWTSTDTQYF
. | TRBJ2-6 | . | TRBV6-5 | TGTGCCAGCAGTTACTCAACCCCGAGCGGGGCCAACGTCCTGACTTTC | CASSYSTPSGANVLTF
. | TRBJ1-3 | once | TRBV14 | TGTGCCAGCAGCCGAGGGCAGGGGCTGAGAAACACCATATATTTT | CASSRGQGLRNTIYF
TRBD1 | TRBJ1-2 | . | TRBV4-1 | TGCGCCAGCGGGACAGTCAACTATGGCTACACCTTC | CASGTVNYGYTF
. | TRBJ1-2 | . | TRBV6-5 | TGTGCCAGCAGTCTCAGGGGCAACTATGGCTACACCTTC | CASSLRGNYGYTF
TRBD1 | TRBJ2-5 | . | TRBV7-9 | TGTGCCAGCAGCTTCACAGACAGGGCGGAGACCCAGTACTTC | CASSFTDRAETQYF